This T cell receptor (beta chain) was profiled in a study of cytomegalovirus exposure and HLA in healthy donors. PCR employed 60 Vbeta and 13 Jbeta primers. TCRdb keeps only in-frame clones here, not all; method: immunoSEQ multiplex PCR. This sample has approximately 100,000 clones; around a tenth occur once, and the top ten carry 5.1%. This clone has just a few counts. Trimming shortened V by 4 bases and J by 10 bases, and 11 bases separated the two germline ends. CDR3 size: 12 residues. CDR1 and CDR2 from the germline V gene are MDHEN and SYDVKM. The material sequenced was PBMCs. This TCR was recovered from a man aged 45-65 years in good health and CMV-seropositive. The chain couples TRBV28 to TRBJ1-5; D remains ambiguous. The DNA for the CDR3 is TGTGCCAGCAGTTCTACGGGGAGACCCCAGCATTTT. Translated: CASSSTGRPQHF.